Following are 7 T cell receptor beta chains from one sample sequenced in a study of blood T cell repertoires in COVID-19. The table came from immunoSEQ multiplex PCR; TCRdb's copy has only in-frame clones and leaves some out. This table holds around 300,000 clones, almost 90% found once. The sequencing input was peripheral blood. The source of these receptors is a woman in her thirties with COVID-19, enrolled during active disease.

This clone has a single count. CDR3 sequence (DNA): TGTGCCAGCGCCCAGCGGGAGAACACCGGGGAGCTGTTTTTT. Translating gives CASAQRENTGELFF. The chain couples TRBV11-3 to TRBJ2-2; 7 bases align to TRBD2. Germline V gene sequence: CDR1 SGHNT, CDR2 YENEEA. There are 14 residues in the CDR3. With 8 bases clipped from V and 1 base from J, the junction kept 4 bases outside the gene matches.

The genes are TRBV5-4 and TRBJ2-3, with 15 positions matching TRBD2. With 2 bases clipped from V and 3 bases from J, the junction kept 4 bases outside the gene matches. This CDR3 contains 17 residues. CDR1 is SGHNT and CDR2 is YYREEE in the germline V gene (reference sequence). The CDR3: CASSLGLAGGRTDTQYF. The CDR3 nucleotides are TGTGCCAGCAGCTTAGGACTAGCGGGAGGGCGGACAGATACGCAGTATTTT.

This clone was detected only once. This rearrangement joins TRBV27 to TRBJ2-5, with 11 bases that match TRBD2. J gave up 5 bases and V 4 bases, and 3 bases lay outside the gene matches. Looked up from germline, CDR1 is MNHEY and CDR2 is SMNVEV (reference sequence). CDR3 length: 14 amino acids. The CDR3 spells CASSWGLAAETQYF. The CDR3 bases are TGTGCCAGCAGTTGGGGACTAGCGGCGGAGACCCAGTACTTC.

Concerning this clone itself: Just one base apart from a much larger clone, this may be a read error. The rearrangement links TRBV27 to TRBJ2-7, with 11 bases aligning to TRBD2. Trimming took 4 bases from V and 3 from J; bases not matched to a gene: 2. This CDR3 spans 14 amino acids. CDR1 is MNHEY and CDR2 is SMNVEV in the germline V gene (reference sequence). The CDR3 bases are TGTGCCAGCAGTTCTACTAGCGGGAGCTACGAGCAGTACTTC. It translates to CASSSTSGSYEQYF.

The V call is TRBV5-1, the J call TRBJ2-2, with D possibly TRBD1 on 5 matching bases. The CDR3 sequence is 15 residues long. Deletions cut 1 base from V and 3 bases from J, with 10 bases between. CDR1 and CDR2 from the germline V gene are SGHRS and YFSETQ. CDR3 sequence: CASSLSGQDTGELFF. The CDR3 bases are TGCGCCAGCAGCTTGTCAGGGCAGGACACCGGGGAGCTGTTTTTT.

The chain uses TRBV15 and TRBJ2-1, with 11 bases identical to TRBD2. The germline gives CDR1 LNHNV, CDR2 YYDKDF (reference sequence). J gave up 4 bases and V 2 bases, and 10 bases lay outside the gene matches. This CDR3 spans 18 amino acids. CDR3 nucleotides: TGTGCCACCAGCAGAAACCTCCCGGGACTAGCGGTATACAATGAGCAGTTCTTC. It yields the protein CATSRNLPGLAVYNEQFF.

The genes are TRBV30 and TRBJ1-4; 7 bases fit TRBD1. V lost 0 bases to trimming and J lost 0 bases; unmatched junction nucleotides: 13. The CDR3 is 19 residues long. Germline V CDR1 and CDR2: GTSNPN, SVGIG (reference sequence). CDR3 protein: CAWSVRPWDSRATNEKLFF. The CDR3 DNA sequence: TGTGCCTGGAGTGTACGCCCCTGGGACAGCAGGGCAACTAATGAAAAACTGTTTTTT.